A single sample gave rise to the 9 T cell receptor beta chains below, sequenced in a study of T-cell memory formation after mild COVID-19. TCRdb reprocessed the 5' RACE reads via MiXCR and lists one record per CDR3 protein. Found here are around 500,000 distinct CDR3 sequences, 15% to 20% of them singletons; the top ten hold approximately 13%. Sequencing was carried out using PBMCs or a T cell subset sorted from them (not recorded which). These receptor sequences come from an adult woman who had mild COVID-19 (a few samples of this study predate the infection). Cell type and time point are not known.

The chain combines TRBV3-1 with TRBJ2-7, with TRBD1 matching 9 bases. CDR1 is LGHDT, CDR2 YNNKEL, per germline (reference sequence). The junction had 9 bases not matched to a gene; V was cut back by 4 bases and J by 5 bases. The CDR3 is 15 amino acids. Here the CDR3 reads CASSLPGTGNHEQYF. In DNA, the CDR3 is TGTGCCAGCAGCCTACCCGGGACAGGGAACCACGAGCAGTACTTC.

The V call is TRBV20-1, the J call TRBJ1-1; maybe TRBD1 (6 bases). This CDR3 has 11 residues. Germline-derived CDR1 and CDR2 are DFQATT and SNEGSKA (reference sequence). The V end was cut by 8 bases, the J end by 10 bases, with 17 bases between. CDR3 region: CSPGHPHRAFF. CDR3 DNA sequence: TGCAGTCCGGGACACCCTCATCGAGCTTTCTTT.

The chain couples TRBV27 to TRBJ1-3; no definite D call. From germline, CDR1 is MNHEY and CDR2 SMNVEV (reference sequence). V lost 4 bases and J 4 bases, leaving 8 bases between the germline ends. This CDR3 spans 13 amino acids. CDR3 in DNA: TGTGCCAGCAGTTCCAAATCCGGAAACACCATATATTTT. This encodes CASSSKSGNTIYF.

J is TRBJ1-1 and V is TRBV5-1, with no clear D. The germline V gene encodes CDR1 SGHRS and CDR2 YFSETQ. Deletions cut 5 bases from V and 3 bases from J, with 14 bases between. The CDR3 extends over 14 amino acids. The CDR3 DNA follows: TGCGCCAGCAGTTGGGGAGAGATGGACACTGAAGCTTTCTTT. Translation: CASSWGEMDTEAFF.

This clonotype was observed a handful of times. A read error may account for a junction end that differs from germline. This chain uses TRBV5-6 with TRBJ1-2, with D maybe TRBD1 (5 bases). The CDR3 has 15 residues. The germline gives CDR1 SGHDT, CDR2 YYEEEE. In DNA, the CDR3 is TGTGCCAGCAGCTTGGGTGATTCTGCGGGGCCCAGGGCTTCCTTC. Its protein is CASSLGDSAGPRASF.

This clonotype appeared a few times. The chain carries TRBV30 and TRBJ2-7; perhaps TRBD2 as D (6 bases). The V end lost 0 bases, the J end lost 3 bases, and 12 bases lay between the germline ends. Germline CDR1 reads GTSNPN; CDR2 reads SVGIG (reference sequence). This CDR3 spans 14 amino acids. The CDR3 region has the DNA TGTGCCTGGAGTGTAGGGCGGGACCTCTACGAGCAGTACTTC. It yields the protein CAWSVGRDLYEQYF.

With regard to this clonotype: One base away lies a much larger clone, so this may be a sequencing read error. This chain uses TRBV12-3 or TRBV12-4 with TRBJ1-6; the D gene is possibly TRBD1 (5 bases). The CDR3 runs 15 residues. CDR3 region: CVSSYRDRYNSPLHF. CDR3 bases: TGTGTCAGCAGCTACCGGGACCGGTATAATTCACCCCTCCACTTT.

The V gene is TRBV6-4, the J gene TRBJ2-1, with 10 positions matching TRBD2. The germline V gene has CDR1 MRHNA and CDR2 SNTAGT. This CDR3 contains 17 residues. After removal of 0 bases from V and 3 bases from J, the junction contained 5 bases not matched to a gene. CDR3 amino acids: CASSDSGSGGGYNEQFF. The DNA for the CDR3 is TGTGCCAGCAGTGACTCGGGGAGCGGGGGGGGCTACAATGAGCAGTTCTTC.

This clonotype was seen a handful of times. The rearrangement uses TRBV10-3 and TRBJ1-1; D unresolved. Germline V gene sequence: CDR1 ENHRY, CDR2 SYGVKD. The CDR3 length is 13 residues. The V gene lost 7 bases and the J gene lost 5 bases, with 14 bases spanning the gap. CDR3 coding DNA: TGTGCCATCAAGGACCTCCTAGGGACTGAAGCTTTCTTT. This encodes CAIKDLLGTEAFF.